These 19 T cell receptor beta chains came from one sample sequenced in a study of cytomegalovirus exposure and HLA in healthy donors. The PCR contained 60 Vbeta and 13 Jbeta primers. Assay used: immunoSEQ multiplex PCR; TCRdb lists only in-frame clones, some missing. The table lists over 100,000 clones. The sequenced material came from PBMCs. The receptors derive from a woman in her thirties or forties in good health and CMV-seropositive.

The rearrangement uses TRBV28 and TRBJ2-2, with D hard to call. V lost 2 bases to trimming and J lost 6 bases, with 19 bases between them. CDR3 length equals 17 residues. Germline values: CDR1 MDHEN, CDR2 SYDVKM. The CDR3 reads CASSLLFEPIRAGELFF. CDR3 bases: TGTGCCAGCAGTTTACTTTTCGAACCGATCCGGGCCGGGGAGCTGTTTTTT.

The chain recombines TRBV30 with TRBJ1-2, with 9 bases that match TRBD1. This CDR3 is 15 amino acids long. The trim removed 3 bases at V and 7 bases at J, leaving 12 bases unmatched. The V gene's germline CDR1 is GTSNPN and CDR2 SVGIG (reference sequence). CDR3: CAWSTTQDRGVGYTF. In DNA form, the CDR3 reads TGTGCCTGGAGCACGACACAAGACAGGGGGGTTGGCTACACCTTC.

Written as DNA, the CDR3 is TGTGCCAGCAGTTTAGTCAGTGACAGTAAAGGAATCTACGAGCAGTACTTC. Its translation is CASSLVSDSKGIYEQYF. The rearrangement uses TRBV28 and TRBJ2-7, with D possibly being TRBD1 (5 bases). V gave up 2 bases and J gave up 3 bases, with 20 bases separating them. Germline CDR1 is MDHEN and CDR2 is SYDVKM. This CDR3 has 17 amino acids.

The V and J genes are TRBV6-6 and TRBJ2-7; 14 nucleotides align to TRBD2. After removal of 6 bases from V and 4 bases from J, the junction contained 5 bases not matched to a gene. This CDR3 has 15 amino acids. The germline V gene has CDR1 MNHNY and CDR2 SVGAGI (reference sequence). The CDR3 region has the DNA TGTGCCAGCAGAGGGACTAGCGGGAGTGAGTACGAGCAGTACTTC. Its protein is CASRGTSGSEYEQYF.

The chain joins TRBV28 to TRBJ1-1; D is possibly TRBD1 (6 bases). Trimming cost V 5 bases and J 5 bases, with 12 bases left between them. Germline V gives CDR1 MDHEN, CDR2 SYDVKM. CDR3 size: 13 residues. The CDR3 DNA reads as TGTGCCAGCAGTCCCCCCACAGGGACTGAAGCTTTCTTT. Translated: CASSPPTGTEAFF. Complete variable domain (other parts from reference TRBV28 and TRBJ1-1): DVKVTQSSRYLVKRTGEKVFLECVQDMDHENMFWYRQDPGLGLRLIYFSYDVKMKEKGDIPEGYSVSREKKERFSLILESASTNQTSMYLCASSPPTGTEAFFGQGTRLTVV.

The V call is TRBV27, the J call TRBJ2-7; TRBD2 matches 7 bases. The germline gives CDR1 MNHEY, CDR2 SMNVEV (reference sequence). CDR3 length: 14 amino acids. V dropped 2 bases and J dropped 3; count of bases not matched to a gene: 4. This chain's CDR3 is CASSLAGEFYEQYF. CDR3 DNA: TGTGCCAGCAGTTTAGCGGGAGAATTCTACGAGCAGTACTTC.

The rearrangement joins TRBV5-6 to TRBJ2-3; no firm D call. Trimming left V 7 bases short and J 4 bases short, with 16 bases between. This CDR3 region has 14 residues. Looked up from germline, CDR1 is SGHDT and CDR2 is YYEEEE. CDR3 protein: CASSMSSWSDTQYF. DNA for the CDR3: TGTGCCAGCTCGATGAGCTCGTGGTCAGATACGCAGTATTTT.

The chain recombines TRBV7-6 with TRBJ2-5; D call uncertain. In germline, CDR1 is SGHVS, CDR2 FNYEAQ. V lost 4 bases and J lost 6, with 12 bases in between. The CDR3 has 13 amino acids. CDR3 nucleotide sequence: TGTGCCAGCAGCTCCGCGGCCGGAAAGACCCAGTACTTC. Residues: CASSSAAGKTQYF.

The V call is TRBV14, the J call TRBJ2-5; perhaps TRBD2 as D (6 bases). Per the germline V gene, CDR1 is SGHDN and CDR2 is FVKESK. V was shortened by 4 bases and J by 4 bases, with 22 bases between the two germline ends. This CDR3 is built from 17 residues. The CDR3, as DNA: TGTGCCAGCAGCCTAGGGTCGGGACTCACCTTTAGAGAGACCCAGTACTTC. Protein product: CASSLGSGLTFRETQYF.

V gene TRBV6-6 combines with J gene TRBJ2-7; maybe TRBD1 (6 bases). The germline CDR1 and CDR2 sequences are MNHNY and SVGAGI (reference sequence). The CDR3 runs to 13 residues. Deletions cut 6 bases from V and 9 bases from J, with 18 bases between. CDR3 sequence (DNA): TGTGCCAGCAGCTACGGTACACAGGGTCGGCAGTACTTC. Translating gives CASSYGTQGRQYF.

The rearrangement joins TRBV9 to TRBJ1-1; 11 bases match TRBD1. The CDR3 has 15 residues. The V segment lost 0 bases and the J segment 5 bases; nucleotides outside the gene matches: 3. The V gene's germline CDR1 is SGDLS and CDR2 YYNGEE. The CDR3 here is CASSVGTGGATEAFF. CDR3 DNA: TGTGCCAGCAGCGTAGGGACAGGGGGCGCGACTGAAGCTTTCTTT.

The chain couples TRBV6-1 to TRBJ1-5; D gene unclear. The germline V gene has CDR1 MNHNS and CDR2 SASEGT. The CDR3 is made up of 13 amino acids. Deletions cut 6 bases from V and 9 bases from J, with 15 bases between. The CDR3 DNA is TGTGCCAGCAGCTCACCCCCGGCGGGGCCCCAGCATTTT. Translating gives CASSSPPAGPQHF.

V and J are TRBV5-4 and TRBJ2-2; 11 bases fit TRBD2. V lost 4 bases, J lost 3 bases, and 5 bases stayed unmatched. Germline V gene sequence: CDR1 SGHNT, CDR2 YYREEE (reference sequence). There are 16 residues in the CDR3. The CDR3 DNA reads as TGTGCCAGCAGCGTTAGCGGGAGGGTCGACACCGGGGAGCTGTTTTTT. This sequence encodes CASSVSGRVDTGELFF.

The V call is TRBV29-1, the J call TRBJ2-6; 9 positions agree with TRBD1. Germline V gene data show CDR1 as SQVTM and CDR2 as ANQGSEA. V lost 7 bases to trimming and J lost 2 bases; unmatched junction nucleotides: 6. The CDR3 length is 15 residues. The DNA of the CDR3 is TGCAGCGCGGGACAGGGTTTAGCTGGGGCCAACGTCCTGACTTTC. This translates into CSAGQGLAGANVLTF.

Comment on this clone: An end of the junction differs from the germline gene, which may be a read error. In DNA, the CDR3 is TGTGCCAGCAGTTACTCGCCTGAAGGGGATTGGGACTTC. Amino acid sequence: CASSYSPEGDWDF. The chain carries TRBV6-5 and TRBJ2-7; D is possibly TRBD1 (5 bases). Germline V gene lookup returns CDR1 MNHEY and CDR2 SVGAGI. The CDR3 runs 13 residues.

This chain joins TRBV5-1 and TRBJ2-1, with 8 bases lining up with TRBD1. The CDR3 spans 13 residues. V was pared by 4 bases and J by 8 bases, with 5 bases of the junction left unmatched. In germline, CDR1 is SGHRS, CDR2 YFSETQ. In DNA, the CDR3 is TGCGCCAGCAGCCCGGACAGGGTGTATGAGCAGTTCTTC. Translating gives CASSPDRVYEQFF.

The gene calls are TRBV28 and TRBJ1-3; D may be TRBD1 (6 bases). Germline V gene lookup returns CDR1 MDHEN and CDR2 SYDVKM. The V gene lost 4 bases and the J gene lost 0 bases, with 13 bases spanning the gap. There are 16 residues in the CDR3. The CDR3 DNA follows: TGTGCCAGCAGTTCCCGTCGGGGGGCCTCTGGAAACACCATATATTTT. Protein sequence: CASSSRRGASGNTIYF.

This chain links TRBV29-1 with TRBJ2-2; TRBD2 matches 11 bases. V lost 6 bases to trimming and J lost 5 bases; unmatched junction nucleotides: 11. Germline CDR1 is SQVTM and CDR2 is ANQGSEA. The CDR3 is 16 amino acids. CDR3 sequence: CSVVLAGERSTGELFF. The CDR3 region has the DNA TGCAGCGTGGTACTAGCGGGAGAGCGAAGTACCGGGGAGCTGTTTTTT.

The V and J genes are TRBV7-3 and TRBJ2-5; D ambiguous. TRBJ2-7 matches the DNA end more closely, so the J call is doubtful. This CDR3 comprises 13 residues. The germline CDR1 and CDR2 sequences are SGHTA and FQGTGA. In DNA form, the CDR3 reads TGTGCCAGCAGCTTAAGTGATAGACACGAGCAGTACTTC. Translated: CASSLSDRHEQYF.